This TCR beta chain appears in the sequencing data of a study of control samples from healthy donors and cancer patients. The repertoire was sequenced with immunoSEQ multiplex PCR; TCRdb's copy has only in-frame clones and lacks some. The data hold 70,000 to 95,000 clones, with under 95% observed a single time. After removal of 2 bases from V and 8 bases from J, the junction contained 11 bases not matched to a gene. This CDR3 region has 16 residues. Germline V gene lookup returns CDR1 KGHDR and CDR2 SFDVKD. The chain is built from TRBV24-1 and TRBJ2-1; 7 nucleotides agree with TRBD1. The TCR originated in a woman in her thirties or forties with lung cancer. The source material was PBMCs. In nucleotides, the CDR3 is TGTGCCACCAGTGATTACCGACAGGGTAAGGTAGATGAGCAGTTCTTC. The encoded protein is CATSDYRQGKVDEQFF.